This T cell receptor beta chain was observed in a study of PD-1 blockade in mismatch repair-deficient tumors. Germline V lookup: CDR1 MDHEN, CDR2 SYDVKM. Trimming took 5 bases from V and 4 from J, leaving 15 bases between them. The CDR3 extends over 14 amino acids. Sequencing used immunoSEQ multiplex PCR; TCRdb keeps in-frame clones, though not all of them. The data show some 120,000 clones, with roughly 86% seen just once and 13% held by the top ten. Every patient had mismatch repair deficiency by PCR or immunohistochemistry. The clonotype was recovered from an adult with mismatch repair-deficient cancer. This chain uses TRBV28 with TRBJ2-7; D is unclear. Sample: peripheral blood, taken 44 weeks after starting pembrolizumab. The CDR3 protein is CASSKQSFRYEQYF. CDR3 DNA sequence: TGTGCCAGCAGTAAACAAAGTTTCCGGTACGAGCAGTACTTC.